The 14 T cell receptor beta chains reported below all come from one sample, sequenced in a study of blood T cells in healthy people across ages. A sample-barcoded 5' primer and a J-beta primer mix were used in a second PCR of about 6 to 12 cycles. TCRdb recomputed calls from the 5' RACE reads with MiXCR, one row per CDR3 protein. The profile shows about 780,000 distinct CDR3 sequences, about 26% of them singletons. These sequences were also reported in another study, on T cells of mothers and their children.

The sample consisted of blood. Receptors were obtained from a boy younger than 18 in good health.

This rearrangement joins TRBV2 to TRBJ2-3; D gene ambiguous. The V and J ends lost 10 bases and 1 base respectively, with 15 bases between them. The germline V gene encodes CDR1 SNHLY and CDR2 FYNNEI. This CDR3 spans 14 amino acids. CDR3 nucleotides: TGTGCCACCACTGTCCCTTGGCGCACAGATACGCAGTATTTT. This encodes CATTVPWRTDTQYF. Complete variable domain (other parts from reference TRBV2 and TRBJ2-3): EPEVTQTPSHQVTQMGQEVILRCVPISNHLYFYWYRQILGQKVEFLVSFYNNEISEKSEIFDDQFSVERPDGSNFTLKIRSTKLEDSAMYFCATTVPWRTDTQYFGPGTRLTVL.

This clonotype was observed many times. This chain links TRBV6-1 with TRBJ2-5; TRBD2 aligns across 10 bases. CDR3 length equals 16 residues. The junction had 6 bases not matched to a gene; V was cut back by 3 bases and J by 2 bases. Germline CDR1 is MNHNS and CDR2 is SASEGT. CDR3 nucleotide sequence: TGTGCCAGCAGTGAGATCAGCGGGGGGGGACAAGAGACCCAGTACTTC. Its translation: CASSEISGGGQETQYF.

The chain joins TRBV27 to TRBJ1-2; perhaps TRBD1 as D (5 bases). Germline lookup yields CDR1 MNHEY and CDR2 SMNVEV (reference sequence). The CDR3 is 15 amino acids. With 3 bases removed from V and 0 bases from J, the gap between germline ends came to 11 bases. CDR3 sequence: CASSLLGVANYGYTF. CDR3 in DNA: TGTGCCAGCAGTTTGTTAGGGGTAGCTAACTATGGCTACACCTTC.

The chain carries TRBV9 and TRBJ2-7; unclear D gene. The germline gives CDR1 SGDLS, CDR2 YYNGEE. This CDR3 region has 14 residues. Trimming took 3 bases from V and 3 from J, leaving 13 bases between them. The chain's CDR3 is CASSAQLIDYEQYF. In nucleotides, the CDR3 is TGTGCCAGCAGCGCCCAACTAATAGACTACGAGCAGTACTTC.

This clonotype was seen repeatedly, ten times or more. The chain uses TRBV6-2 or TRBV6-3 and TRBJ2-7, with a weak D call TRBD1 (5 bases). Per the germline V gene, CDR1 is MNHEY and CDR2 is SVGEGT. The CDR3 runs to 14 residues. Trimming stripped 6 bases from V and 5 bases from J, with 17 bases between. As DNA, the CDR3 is TGTGCCAGCAGATCCGGGCAGGGCAAAGACGAGCAGTACTTC. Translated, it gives CASRSGQGKDEQYF.

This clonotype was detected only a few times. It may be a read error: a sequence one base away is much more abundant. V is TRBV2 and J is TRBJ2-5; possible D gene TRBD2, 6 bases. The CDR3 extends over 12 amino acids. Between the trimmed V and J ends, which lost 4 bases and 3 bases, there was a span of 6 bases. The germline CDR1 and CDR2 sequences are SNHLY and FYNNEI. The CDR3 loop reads CASSAGEETQYF. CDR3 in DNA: TGTGCCAGCAGTGCGGGGGAAGAGACCCAGTACTTC.

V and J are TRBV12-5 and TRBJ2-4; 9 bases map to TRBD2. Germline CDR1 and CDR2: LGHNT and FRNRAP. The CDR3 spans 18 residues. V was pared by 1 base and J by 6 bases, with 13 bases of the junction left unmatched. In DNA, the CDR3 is TGTGCTAGTGGTTTGGGGCCGGGACTAGCTTCTTCAGGAAACATTCAGTACTTC. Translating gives CASGLGPGLASSGNIQYF.

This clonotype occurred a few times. The CDR3 DNA reads TGCAGTGCTAGACACGGGACCGAAAAACTGTTTTTT. It is translated as CSARHGTEKLFF. The rearrangement uses TRBV20-1 and TRBJ1-4; possibly TRBD1 for D (5 bases). The CDR3 loop spans 12 amino acids. Germline CDR1 reads DFQATT; CDR2 reads SNEGSKA (reference sequence). Trimming pared 2 bases from V and 8 bases from J, leaving 9 bases between.

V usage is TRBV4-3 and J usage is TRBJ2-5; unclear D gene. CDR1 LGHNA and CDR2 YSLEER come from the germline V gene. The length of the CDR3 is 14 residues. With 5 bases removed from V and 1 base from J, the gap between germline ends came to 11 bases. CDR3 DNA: TGCGCCAGCAGCACGCCGGGCCCCCAAGAGACCCAGTACTTC. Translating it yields CASSTPGPQETQYF.

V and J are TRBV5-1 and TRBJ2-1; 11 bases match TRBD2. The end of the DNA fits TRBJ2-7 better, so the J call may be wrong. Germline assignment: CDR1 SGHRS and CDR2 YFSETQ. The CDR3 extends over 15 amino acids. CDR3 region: CASSWLAGGFYEQYF. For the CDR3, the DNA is TGCGCCAGCAGCTGGTTAGCGGGGGGGTTCTACGAGCAGTACTTC.

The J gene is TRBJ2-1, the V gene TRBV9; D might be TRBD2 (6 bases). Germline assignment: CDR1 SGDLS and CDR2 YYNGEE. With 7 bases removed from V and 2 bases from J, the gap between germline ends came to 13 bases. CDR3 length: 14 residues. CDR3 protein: CASSTGEAYNEQFF. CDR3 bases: TGTGCCAGCTCCACGGGGGAGGCCTACAATGAGCAGTTCTTC.

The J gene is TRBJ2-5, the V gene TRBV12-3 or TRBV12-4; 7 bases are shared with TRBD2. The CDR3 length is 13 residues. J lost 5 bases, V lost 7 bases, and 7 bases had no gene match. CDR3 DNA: TGTGCCAGCAACGGGGGGTTCGGTGAGACCCAGTACTTC. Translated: CASNGGFGETQYF.

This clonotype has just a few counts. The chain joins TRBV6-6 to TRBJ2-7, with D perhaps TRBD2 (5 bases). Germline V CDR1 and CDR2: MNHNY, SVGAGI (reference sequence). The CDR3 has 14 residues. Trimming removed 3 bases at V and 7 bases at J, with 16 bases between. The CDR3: CASSYRGPSGEQYF. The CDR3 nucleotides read TGTGCCAGCAGTTATCGGGGTCCGAGTGGGGAGCAGTACTTC.

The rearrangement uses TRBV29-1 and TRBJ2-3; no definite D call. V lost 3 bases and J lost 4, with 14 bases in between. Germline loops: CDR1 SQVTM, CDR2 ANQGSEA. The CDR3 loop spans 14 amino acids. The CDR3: CSVDSQKVADTQYF. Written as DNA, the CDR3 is TGCAGCGTTGACAGTCAGAAGGTAGCAGATACGCAGTATTTT.